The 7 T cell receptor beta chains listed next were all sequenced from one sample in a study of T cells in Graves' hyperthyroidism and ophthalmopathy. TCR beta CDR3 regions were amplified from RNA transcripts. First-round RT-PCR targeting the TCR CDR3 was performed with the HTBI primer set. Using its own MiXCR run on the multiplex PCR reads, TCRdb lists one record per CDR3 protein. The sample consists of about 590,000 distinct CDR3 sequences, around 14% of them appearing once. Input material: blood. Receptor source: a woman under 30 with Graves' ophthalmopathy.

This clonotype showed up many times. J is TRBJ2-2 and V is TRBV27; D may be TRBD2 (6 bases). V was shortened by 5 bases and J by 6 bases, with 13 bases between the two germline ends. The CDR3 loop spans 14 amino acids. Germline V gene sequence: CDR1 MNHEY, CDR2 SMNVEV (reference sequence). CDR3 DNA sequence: TGTGCCAGCAGTCCAAGTAGGGAGGCCGGGGAGCTGTTTTTT. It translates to CASSPSREAGELFF.

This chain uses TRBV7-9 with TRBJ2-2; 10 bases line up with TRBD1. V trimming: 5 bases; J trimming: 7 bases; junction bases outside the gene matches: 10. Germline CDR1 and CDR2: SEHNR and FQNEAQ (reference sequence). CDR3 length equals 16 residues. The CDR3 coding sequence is TGTGCCAGCAGCACCAGCCGGGACAGGGGCAGCGGGGAGCTGTTTTTT. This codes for CASSTSRDRGSGELFF.

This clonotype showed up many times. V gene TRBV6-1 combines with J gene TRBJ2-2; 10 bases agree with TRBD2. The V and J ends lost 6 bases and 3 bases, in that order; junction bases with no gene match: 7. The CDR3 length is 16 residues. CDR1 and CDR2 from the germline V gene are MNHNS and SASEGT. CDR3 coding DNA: TGTGCCAGCAGGCTAGGGACTAGCGAATACACCGGGGAGCTGTTTTTT. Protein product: CASRLGTSEYTGELFF.

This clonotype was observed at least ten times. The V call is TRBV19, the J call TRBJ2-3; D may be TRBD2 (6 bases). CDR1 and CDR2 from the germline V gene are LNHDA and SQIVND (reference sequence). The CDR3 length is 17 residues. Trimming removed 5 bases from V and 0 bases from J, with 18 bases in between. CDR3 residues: CASSPRRLSGSTDTQYF. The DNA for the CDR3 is TGTGCCAGTAGTCCCCGACGATTGAGCGGGAGCACAGATACGCAGTATTTT.

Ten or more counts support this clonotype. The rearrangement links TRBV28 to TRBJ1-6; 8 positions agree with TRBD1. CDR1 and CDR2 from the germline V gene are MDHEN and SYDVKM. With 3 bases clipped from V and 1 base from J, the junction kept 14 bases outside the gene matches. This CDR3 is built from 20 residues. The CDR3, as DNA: TGTGCCAGCAGTTTCCCGGGACGGACAGGGCGGAAGTCCTATAATTCACCCCTCCACTTT. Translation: CASSFPGRTGRKSYNSPLHF.

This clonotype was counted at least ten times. The CDR3 is CASSYGGGYEQYF. CDR3 DNA: TGTGCCAGCAGTTATGGGGGGGGGTACGAGCAGTACTTC. V usage is TRBV27 and J usage is TRBJ2-7, with TRBD2 matching over 7 bases. The CDR3 totals 13 residues. The trim removed 4 bases at V and 4 bases at J, leaving 4 bases unmatched. CDR1 is MNHEY, CDR2 SMNVEV, per germline (reference sequence).

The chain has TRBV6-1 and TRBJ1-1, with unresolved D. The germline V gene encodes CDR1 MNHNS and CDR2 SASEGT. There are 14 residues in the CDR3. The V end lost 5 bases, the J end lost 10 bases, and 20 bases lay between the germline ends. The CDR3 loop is CASSLRSLAGGAFF. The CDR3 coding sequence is TGTGCCAGCAGTTTACGAAGCCTCGCGGGCGGAGCTTTCTTT.